This TCR beta chain was observed in a study of blood T cell repertoires in COVID-19 (TCRdb year 2020). Context from the whole study: Collaborator samples came from the United States, Italy and Spain and covered acute and convalescent phases of COVID-19. The prospective study material was composed of cDNA or gDNA derived from T cells, B-cell-depleted T cells, or PBMCs. The dataset comprised deeply sampled blood TCRbeta repertoires from subjects exposed to, actively infected with, or recovered from COVID-19. The repertoires were released in a freely available public database intended as a resource for research on the immune response to SARS-CoV-2. The samples were drawn from two sources: the first 160 participants of the ongoing ImmuneRACE study, and some 1,300 subjects contributed by 6 global collaborators. A de-identified subject ID, COVID-19 status, age in years and sex were almost always included in the sample metadata. HLA class I and class II types, where available, came from metadata supplied by the sample provider rather than from assay-based typing.

Beyond this particular receptor, the publication reports: Clinical and demographic metadata were provided uncurated, with the amount varying by source and participant.

Concerning this clone itself: There is no known antigen for this receptor. No much larger clone is present one base from it, and per-base qualities are unavailable.

According to the germline V gene, CDR1 reads LGHNA and CDR2 reads YSLEER. The CDR3, cysteine through phenylalanine, is 16 amino acids long. Just CDR3 DNA is preserved here, 48 bases in frame from base 1. Between the V and J ends, shortened by 3 bases and 0 bases respectively, the junction contains 14 bases. TCRbeta CDR3 regions were amplified from genomic DNA using the immunoSEQ Assay, a bias-controlled multiplex PCR. The authors processed their data as follows. The number of nucleated cells in each sample was estimated from the amplification of reference gene primers within the assay. To quantify the absolute abundance of each unique TCRbeta CDR3 rearrangement, sequence reads were collapsed and filtered. Productive Simpson clonality was computed per sample as the square root of Simpson's diversity index over productive rearrangements. Sourced from immuneACCESS, this table was stored by TCRdb with only in-frame sequences that have V and J called. A share of the clones is absent; for the studies checked, an unresolved V gene accounts for under half, and the remainder has no known explanation. V, J and clone size reflect that table, while D and trimming were determined from the DNA. The sample yields under 300,000 clones; approximately 80% were counted once. The ten largest clonotypes hold 3.4% of the sample.

Collaborating institutions collected whole blood in K2EDTA tubes following their own protocols. For TCRbeta analysis, collaborator samples were shipped as frozen whole blood, as isolated PBMCs, or as DNA extracted from either sample type. Sequencing used peripheral blood. The chain employs TRBV4-3 and TRBJ1-2, and the D gene may be TRBD1, 5 bases matching. This receptor was identified in a woman under 30 with acute or convalescent COVID-19. The nucleotides read TGCGCCAGCAGCCAGAGGGCCTCGGGGGCTAACTATGGCTACACCTTC. Its translation reads: CASSQRASGANYGYTF.